Each of the 30 T cell receptor beta chains below was sequenced from the same sample in a study of T-cell reconstitution after alpha-beta-depleted transplantation in children. The TCRbeta library was prepared with unique molecular identifiers. TCRdb re-called the PCR reads with MiXCR, one entry per CDR3 protein. This repertoire shows a few hundred thousand distinct CDR3 sequences, 9.7% found once; its top ten account for 5% to 6%. The specimen comprised PBMCs from the stem cell graft donor, sampled from the stem cell graft. Source of these receptors: a human donor who donated a stem cell graft to a child with SCID.

On this clonotype: Since a much larger clone is just one base distant, this may be a read error. The J gene is TRBJ1-2, the V gene TRBV5-4, with 8 bases identical to TRBD1. The CDR3 runs to 13 residues. In germline, CDR1 is SGHNT, CDR2 YYREEE (reference sequence). The CDR3 bases are TGTGCCAGCAGCGGGGGACAGGAGTATGGCGACACCTTC. Translating gives CASSGGQEYGDTF.

Note on this clonotype: A clone one base away is much larger, so this may be a read error. The V and J genes are TRBV20-1 and TRBJ2-5; TRBD2 is a possible D gene (6 bases). Germline CDR1 reads DFQATT; CDR2 reads SNEGSKA (reference sequence). Trimming took 0 bases from V and 5 from J, leaving 16 bases between them. This CDR3 comprises 15 residues. In nucleotides, the CDR3 is TGCAGTGCTAGAGAGTGGACAACCAGCGGGGAGACCCAGTACTTC. Amino acid sequence: CSAREWTTSGETQYF.

This clonotype was counted many times. The V and J genes are TRBV20-1 and TRBJ2-3; 8 bases line up with TRBD2. Germline loops: CDR1 DFQATT, CDR2 SNEGSKA (reference sequence). The CDR3 is made up of 14 amino acids. The J segment lost 6 bases and the V segment lost 5 bases, leaving 10 bases of the junction unmatched. CDR3 DNA sequence: TGCAGTGCTTGGCGCCGGGAGGGCCCGGATACGCAGTATTTT. Residues: CSAWRREGPDTQYF.

This clonotype was seen at least ten times. This sequence joins TRBV12-3 or TRBV12-4 and TRBJ1-4; D remains unclear. The length of the CDR3 is 15 residues. Trimming stripped 0 bases from V and 5 bases from J, with 10 bases between. CDR3: CASSLAPRRNEKLFF. CDR3 nucleotides: TGTGCCAGCAGTTTAGCGCCTCGTAGGAATGAAAAACTGTTTTTT.

This clonotype was picked up many times. The V gene is TRBV3-1, the J gene TRBJ2-7, with 7 bases identical to TRBD2. Germline V gene data show CDR1 as LGHDT and CDR2 as YNNKEL (reference sequence). With V trimmed by 0 bases and J by 1 base, 3 bases remained unmatched. This CDR3 comprises 15 residues. CDR3 bases: TGTGCCAGCAGCCAAGATCAGCGGGGTTCCTACGAGCAGTACTTC. Protein sequence: CASSQDQRGSYEQYF.

This clonotype was seen repeatedly, ten times or more. The rearrangement uses TRBV3-1 and TRBJ1-1; 8 positions match TRBD1. Germline CDR1 LGHDT, CDR2 YNNKEL (reference sequence). With 1 base clipped from V and 4 bases from J, the junction kept 14 bases outside the gene matches. The CDR3 runs 18 residues. CDR3 sequence: CASSQATRGQGAVTEAFF. The DNA for the CDR3 is TGTGCCAGCAGCCAAGCAACCCGAGGCCAGGGGGCGGTCACTGAAGCTTTCTTT.

The table lists this clonotype with many counts. The rearrangement uses TRBV20-1 and TRBJ2-5, with no clear D. V was shortened by 1 base and J by 2 bases, with 11 bases between the two germline ends. The CDR3 is 14 residues long. Germline V CDR1 and CDR2: DFQATT, SNEGSKA (reference sequence). In DNA, the CDR3 is TGCAGTGCTAGAGTTGGGCCTCCACAAGAGACCCAGTACTTC. Residues: CSARVGPPQETQYF.

This clonotype was found many times. The genes are TRBV7-2 and TRBJ2-1, with TRBD2 identical over 9 bases. With 0 bases clipped from V and 7 bases from J, the junction kept 1 base outside the gene matches. Germline lookup yields CDR1 SGHTA and CDR2 FQGNSA. This CDR3 spans 14 amino acids. The CDR3 region is CASSLARGGNEQFF. Here the CDR3 DNA reads TGTGCCAGCAGCTTAGCGCGGGGGGGGAATGAGCAGTTCTTC.

This clonotype has ten or more counts. The chain carries TRBV9 and TRBJ2-3; D uncertain. The CDR3 sequence is 13 residues long. V was trimmed by 4 bases and J by 5 bases, leaving 11 bases between them. From germline, CDR1 is SGDLS and CDR2 YYNGEE. The CDR3 DNA sequence: TGTGCCAGCAGCTTGACGCCCCGAGATACGCAGTATTTT. Its protein is CASSLTPRDTQYF.

There are many counts of this clonotype. The chain employs TRBV29-1 and TRBJ2-3, with 11 bases lining up with TRBD2. V lost 4 bases to trimming and J lost 3 bases; unmatched junction nucleotides: 6. From germline, CDR1 is SQVTM and CDR2 ANQGSEA. The CDR3 covers 15 residues. The CDR3 nucleotides are TGCAGCGTTGCGGGAACTAGCGGGGGAACAGATACGCAGTATTTT. This encodes CSVAGTSGGTDTQYF.

This clonotype was observed at least ten times. The chain carries TRBV29-1 and TRBJ1-1; TRBD1 matches at 8 bases. This CDR3 is built from 14 residues. In germline, CDR1 is SQVTM, CDR2 ANQGSEA. V shed 6 bases and J 5 bases; nucleotides not matched to a gene: 11. As DNA, the CDR3 is TGCAGCGTCGACCTTGGACAGGGATGGACTGAAGCTTTCTTT. Protein sequence: CSVDLGQGWTEAFF.

The table lists this clonotype with many counts. The chain carries TRBV20-1 and TRBJ2-1; possible D gene TRBD1, 6 bases. The CDR3 has 13 residues. CDR1 and CDR2 (germline): DFQATT, SNEGSKA (reference sequence). Trimming stripped 4 bases from V and 2 bases from J, with 9 bases between. CDR3 amino acids: CSANGQTYNEQFF. The CDR3 DNA is TGCAGTGCTAATGGACAGACCTACAATGAGCAGTTCTTC.

With respect to this clonotype: The conserved closing phenylalanine or tryptophan is absent in this CDR3, likely reflecting a read error. CDR3 sequence reads: CASSGRFEGAGANVLTL. The CDR3 bases are TGCGCCAGCAGCGGCCGTTTTGAGGGTGCTGGGGCCAACGTCCTGACTCTC. This chain connects TRBV5-1 to TRBJ2-6; the D gene is possibly TRBD2 (5 bases). Germline V gene sequence: CDR1 SGHRS, CDR2 YFSETQ. This CDR3 is 17 amino acids long. The V end lost 4 bases, the J end lost 2 bases, and 16 bases lay between the germline ends.

This clonotype was counted ten times or more. This chain joins TRBV5-1 and TRBJ2-6, with D unclear. There are 20 residues in the CDR3. Germline CDR1 reads SGHRS; CDR2 reads YFSETQ. Trimming took 2 bases from V and 4 from J, leaving 25 bases between them. In DNA, the CDR3 is TGCGCCAGCAGCTTAGGAAGTTATACAGCTCCCCCTTTCGGGGCCAACGTCCTGACTTTC. Residues: CASSLGSYTAPPFGANVLTF.

In this sample, this clonotype turned up many times. The V call is TRBV2, the J call TRBJ1-3; D is ambiguous. Germline CDR1 reads SNHLY; CDR2 reads FYNNEI. V was cut by 7 bases and J by 6 bases, with 7 bases left in between. The length of the CDR3 is 11 residues. CDR3 DNA: TGTGCCAGCAAGATAGAAAACACCATATATTTT. Translated, it gives CASKIENTIYF.

This clonotype has at least ten counts. J is TRBJ2-2 and V is TRBV5-5; possibly TRBD2 for D (6 bases). Germline CDR1 and CDR2: SGHKS and YYEKEE (reference sequence). Trimming removed 1 base at V and 8 bases at J, with 12 bases between. The length of the CDR3 is 14 residues. The CDR3 is CASSLTEGMGELFF. The CDR3 nucleotides read TGTGCCAGCAGCTTGACGGAGGGAATGGGGGAGCTGTTTTTT. Supplemented by reference TRBV5-5 and TRBJ2-2, the full variable domain reads DAGVTQSPTHLIKTRGQQVTLRCSPISGHKSVSWYQQVLGQGPQFIFQYYEKEERGRGNFPDRFSARQFPNYSSELNVNALLLGDSALYLCASSLTEGMGELFFGEGSRLTVL.

The sample holds many counts of this clonotype. The V gene is TRBV12-3 or TRBV12-4, the J gene TRBJ2-7; 7 bases agree with TRBD1. The CDR3 totals 15 residues. V was clipped by 7 bases and J by 2 bases; unmatched bases: 11. The CDR3 sequence: CASTPVGDSPYEQYF. The CDR3 nucleotides read TGTGCCAGCACTCCGGTAGGGGACAGTCCCTACGAGCAGTACTTC.

With regard to this clonotype: Given a much more abundant clone one base away, this may be a read error. The genes are TRBV11-1 and TRBJ2-7; D is undetermined. The germline V gene has CDR1 SGHAT and CDR2 FQDESV (reference sequence). CDR3 size: 13 residues. V was cut by 3 bases and J by 9 bases, with 15 bases left in between. In DNA, the CDR3 is TGTGCCAGCAGCTTCGGTCCGCTGAACGGGCAGTACTTC. This codes for CASSFGPLNGQYF.

As regards this clonotype: A read error may account for a junction end that differs from germline. CDR3 sequence: CASSVGGNSPLHF. CDR3 bases: TGTGCCAGCAGCGTAGGGGGGAATTCGCCCCTCCACTTT. The chain employs TRBV9 and TRBJ1-6; TRBD1 might be the D (5 bases). CDR1 is SGDLS and CDR2 is YYNGEE in the germline V gene. This CDR3 spans 13 amino acids.

This clonotype came up a few times. The rearrangement links TRBV12-3 or TRBV12-4 to TRBJ1-5; 7 nucleotides match TRBD1. CDR3 size: 14 residues. The V gene end was trimmed by 1 base and the J gene end by 6 bases; junction bases not matched to a gene: 3. The chain's CDR3 is CASSLEQGGQPQHF. The DNA of the CDR3 is TGTGCCAGCAGTTTAGAGCAGGGGGGTCAGCCCCAGCATTTT.

The gene calls are TRBV7-8 and TRBJ2-7; TRBD2 matches 8 bases. The CDR3 extends over 14 amino acids. Looked up from germline, CDR1 is SGHVS and CDR2 is FQNEAQ. V trimming: 6 bases; J trimming: 2 bases; junction bases outside the gene matches: 6. The CDR3, as DNA: TGTGCCAGCAGGGGCGGGGGGCTAACCTACGAGCAGTACTTC. Protein sequence: CASRGGGLTYEQYF.

The CDR3 loop reads CASSQEKGTGVPQYF. The CDR3 DNA is TGCGCCAGCAGCCAAGAAAAGGGGACAGGGGTTCCGCAGTATTTT. The V call is TRBV4-1, the J call TRBJ2-3, with 10 bases fitting TRBD1. V lost 0 bases and J lost 10; bases outside the gene matches: 7. CDR1 and CDR2 (germline): MGHRA, YSYEKL. This CDR3 spans 15 amino acids.

This clonotype was seen many times. V usage is TRBV6-2 or TRBV6-3 and J usage is TRBJ2-7, with 8 bases that match TRBD1. Looked up from germline, CDR1 is MNHEY and CDR2 is SVGEGT. The CDR3 consists of 14 residues. The junction had 5 bases not matched to a gene; V was cut back by 6 bases and J by 1 base. The CDR3 DNA reads TGTGCCAGCAGACCGGGACAGGAATCCTACGAGCAGTACTTC. Protein sequence: CASRPGQESYEQYF.

This clonotype has ten or more counts. The chain combines TRBV4-1 with TRBJ2-5; D gene unclear. The germline V gene has CDR1 MGHRA and CDR2 YSYEKL. The CDR3 covers 15 residues. V shed 1 base and J shed 5 bases, with 14 bases lying between them. Here the CDR3 DNA reads TGCGCCAGCAGCCAAGCTTCCATTAACGGGGAGACCCAGTACTTC. Its translation is CASSQASINGETQYF.

This clonotype was picked up many times. This rearrangement joins TRBV9 to TRBJ2-2; 10 bases match TRBD1. With V trimmed by 4 bases and J by 6 bases, 9 bases remained unmatched. The CDR3 spans 16 residues. Germline V CDR1 and CDR2: SGDLS, YYNGEE. The CDR3 region is CASSSWDRGAAGELFF. CDR3 coding DNA: TGTGCCAGCAGCTCCTGGGACAGGGGCGCCGCCGGGGAGCTGTTTTTT.

In this sample, this clonotype turned up a few times. This chain connects TRBV7-2 to TRBJ2-5; 9 nucleotides align to TRBD2. CDR3 length: 18 amino acids. Germline CDR1 reads SGHTA; CDR2 reads FQGNSA. The junction had 10 bases not matched to a gene; V was cut back by 1 base and J by 1 base. CDR3 residues: CASSLVPLAGAVQETQYF. CDR3 nucleotides: TGTGCCAGCAGCTTAGTTCCCTTAGCGGGGGCGGTCCAAGAGACCCAGTACTTC.

This clonotype was seen at least ten times. V and J are TRBV6-1 and TRBJ1-5; TRBD1 matches at 12 bases. The germline V gene encodes CDR1 MNHNS and CDR2 SASEGT. This CDR3 has 14 residues. The V segment lost 9 bases and the J segment 7 bases; nucleotides outside the gene matches: 7. The CDR3 spells CASTGQGASQPQHF. CDR3 DNA sequence: TGTGCCAGTACGGGACAGGGGGCCAGCCAGCCCCAGCATTTT.

This clonotype has ten or more counts. J is TRBJ2-3 and V is TRBV20-1; D is unclear. Between the trimmed V and J ends, which lost 3 bases and 2 bases, there was a span of 6 bases. The CDR3 is 12 residues long. Germline assignment: CDR1 DFQATT and CDR2 SNEGSKA (reference sequence). CDR3 loop: CSARYFTDTQYF. The CDR3 DNA sequence: TGCAGTGCTAGGTATTTCACAGATACGCAGTATTTT.

This chain uses TRBV20-1 with TRBJ2-5; a weak D match, TRBD2 (7 bases). This CDR3 has 15 amino acids. Germline assignment: CDR1 DFQATT and CDR2 SNEGSKA (reference sequence). V shed 2 bases and J shed 5 bases, with 18 bases lying between them. CDR3 sequence: CSARPPVWGGETQYF. The DNA for the CDR3 is TGCAGTGCTAGACCCCCGGTATGGGGGGGCGAGACCCAGTACTTC.

There are many counts of this clonotype. The V and J genes are TRBV5-1 and TRBJ1-1; a weak D match, TRBD1 (6 bases). Germline CDR1 SGHRS, CDR2 YFSETQ. There are 14 residues in the CDR3. V was pared by 1 base and J by 6 bases, with 13 bases between. CDR3 nucleotide sequence: TGCGCCAGCAGCTTGCTTGGCAGGGGCGCTGAAGCTTTCTTT. Translating it yields CASSLLGRGAEAFF.